The present entry profiles one TCR beta chain with its context. What it binds is not known. These data belong to a study of cytomegalovirus exposure and HLA in healthy donors. As for the study in general: A data release that came early held some 79 million unique TCRs from HLA-typed donors. Findings and limits, study-wide: Among TCR beta chains of equal frequency, HLA-associated ones were more clonally expanded in a later analysis.

PCR employed 60 Vbeta and 13 Jbeta primers. Produced via immunoSEQ multiplex PCR; TCRdb's table is partial and in-frame only. The sample has under 150,000 clones, 67% seen once. Germline CDR1 reads SGHTA; CDR2 reads FQGNSA. V was cut by 5 bases and J by 3 bases, with 10 bases left in between. The CDR3 totals 13 residues. The sequence derives from a man aged 18 to 29 in good health and CMV-seropositive. The sample comprised PBMCs. The chain uses TRBV7-2 and TRBJ1-1; tentative D call: TRBD1 (5 bases). CDR3 DNA: TGTGCCAGCAGCGTACAGGCCTACACTGAAGCTTTCTTT. Its translation is CASSVQAYTEAFF.